The next 23 T cell receptor beta chains were all read from a single sample in a study of control samples from healthy donors and cancer patients. Generated by immunoSEQ multiplex PCR, the TCRdb table keeps only in-frame clones and is missing some. The table includes approximately 69,000 clones, approximately 90% detected once. Sequenced material: PBMCs. The receptors here all came from a man aged 60 to 75 with colorectal cancer.

The V gene is TRBV29-1, the J gene TRBJ2-3, with TRBD1 identical over 8 bases. Germline lookup yields CDR1 SQVTM and CDR2 ANQGSEA. The junction had 4 bases not matched to a gene; V was cut back by 6 bases and J by 5 bases. The CDR3 has 12 amino acids. CDR3 amino acids: CSVDRVGDTQYF. The CDR3 DNA is TGCAGCGTGGACAGGGTGGGAGATACGCAGTATTTT.

The CDR3 is CASSYLVSGGANEQFF. Here the CDR3 DNA reads TGTGCCAGCAGTTACCTTGTTAGCGGGGGGGCCAATGAGCAGTTCTTC. V usage is TRBV6-6 and J usage is TRBJ2-1, with 11 bases that match TRBD2. Germline CDR1 MNHNY, CDR2 SVGAGI (reference sequence). V dropped 2 bases and J dropped 6; count of bases not matched to a gene: 6. The CDR3 runs 16 residues.

CDR3 nucleotides: TGTGCCAGCAGCTTAGGACTAGCGGGGGTATACGAGCAGTTCTTC. Its translation: CASSLGLAGVYEQFF. This chain links TRBV11-2 with TRBJ2-1, with 12 bases lining up with TRBD2. From germline, CDR1 is SGHAT and CDR2 FQNNGV. CDR3 length: 15 residues. V lost 1 base and J lost 10; bases outside the gene matches: 5.

The CDR3 sequence: CAWTNWGGRRTGELFF. In DNA, the CDR3 is TGTGCCTGGACAAACTGGGGGGGGAGGCGGACCGGGGAGCTGTTTTTT. The chain uses TRBV30 and TRBJ2-2; 7 bases agree with TRBD2. The CDR3 loop spans 16 amino acids. Germline CDR1 reads GTSNPN; CDR2 reads SVGIG (reference sequence). V dropped 4 bases and J dropped 5; count of bases not matched to a gene: 13.

The chain links TRBV11-2 to TRBJ2-1; 9 nucleotides align to TRBD2. The CDR3 is 18 amino acids. Trimming removed 4 bases from V and 1 base from J; junction bases left unmatched: 11. Germline CDR1 reads SGHAT; CDR2 reads FQNNGV. Here the CDR3 reads CASSSRGGSGGSYNEQFF. The DNA of the CDR3 is TGTGCCAGCAGCTCTAGAGGGGGTAGCGGGGGTTCCTACAATGAGCAGTTCTTC.

The rearrangement links TRBV28 to TRBJ2-5; tentatively, D is TRBD1 (6 bases). V dropped 3 bases and J dropped 5 bases, with 13 bases sitting between them. Germline CDR1 and CDR2: MDHEN and SYDVKM. The CDR3 runs to 14 residues. DNA for the CDR3: TGTGCCAGCAGTTTGATGGGGGCCGGGGAGACCCAGTACTTC. Translated, it gives CASSLMGAGETQYF.

This CDR3 reads CATIQGLGNTEAFF. The CDR3 nucleotides read TGTGCCACAATACAGGGGCTAGGGAACACTGAAGCTTTCTTT. The rearrangement uses TRBV5-4 and TRBJ1-1; TRBD1 agrees at 7 bases. With 9 bases clipped from V and 1 base from J, the junction kept 9 bases outside the gene matches. Germline CDR1 SGHNT, CDR2 YYREEE (reference sequence). The CDR3 loop spans 14 amino acids.

This clone has just one count. The rearrangement joins TRBV4-3 to TRBJ2-7; 7 nucleotides line up with TRBD2. With V trimmed by 1 base and J by 8 bases, 8 bases remained unmatched. The CDR3 sequence is 14 residues long. Germline V gene data show CDR1 as LGHNA and CDR2 as YSLEER. The CDR3, as DNA: TGCGCCAGCAGCCAAGGGGCGGGGGACGCGCAGCAGTACTTC. Its translation: CASSQGAGDAQQYF.

This chain joins TRBV15 and TRBJ1-5; 7 bases align to TRBD1. Trimming cost V 3 bases and J 3 bases; bases outside gene matches: 5. The CDR3 consists of 15 residues. Germline CDR1 LNHNV, CDR2 YYDKDF (reference sequence). CDR3 region: CATSSKGQNNQPQHF. CDR3 DNA sequence: TGTGCCACCAGCAGCAAGGGACAGAACAATCAGCCCCAGCATTTT.

V usage is TRBV10-2 and J usage is TRBJ1-2, with 7 bases fitting TRBD1. This CDR3 has 12 amino acids. Germline-derived CDR1 and CDR2 are WSHSY and SAAADI. V lost 8 bases, J lost 3 bases, and 3 bases stayed unmatched. In DNA form, the CDR3 reads TGCGCCAGCTCCGACAGGGACTATGGCTACACCTTC. Amino acids: CASSDRDYGYTF.

In this sample, this clone turned up a few times. Likely a read error: the CDR3 ends without its conserved phenylalanine or tryptophan. The DNA is left out, because the CDR3 cannot be placed on it with certainty; the CDR3 is given as TCRdb lists it. The chain joins TRBV2 to TRBJ1-2. Looked up from germline, CDR1 is SNHLY and CDR2 is FYNNEI. The CDR3 is 11 residues long, counting both termini. CDR3: CASTLRLGFYL.

This chain joins TRBV28 and TRBJ2-7, with D perhaps TRBD1 (5 bases). Germline V gives CDR1 MDHEN, CDR2 SYDVKM. V gave up 2 bases and J gave up 0 bases, with 14 bases separating them. CDR3 length equals 16 residues. CDR3 DNA: TGTGCCAGCAGTTTAGAGGACATTTTCAGCTCCTACGAGCAGTACTTC. The encoded protein is CASSLEDIFSSYEQYF.

The J gene is TRBJ2-7, the V gene TRBV7-2; D gene ambiguous. CDR1 and CDR2 from the germline V gene are SGHTA and FQGNSA. V was cut by 2 bases and J by 3 bases, with 11 bases left in between. There are 14 residues in the CDR3. The CDR3 DNA sequence: TGTGCCAGCAGCTTATCGGGTCCCCTCTACGAGCAGTACTTC. It codes for CASSLSGPLYEQYF.

The CDR3 DNA follows: TGCGCCAGCAGCCAAGTGGACGGGGGTAGTGAAAAACTGTTTTTT. It is translated as CASSQVDGGSEKLFF. V gene TRBV4-1 combines with J gene TRBJ1-4; perhaps TRBD1 as D (5 bases). The CDR3 covers 15 residues. The germline V and J ends were trimmed by 1 base and 7 bases, with 13 bases remaining between them. Germline CDR1 reads MGHRA; CDR2 reads YSYEKL.

This chain uses TRBV12-3 or TRBV12-4 with TRBJ2-2; D uncertain. V was shortened by 6 bases and J by 7 bases, with 9 bases between the two germline ends. The CDR3 runs 12 residues. The CDR3 here is CASSPWLGELFF. In DNA form, the CDR3 reads TGTGCCAGCAGCCCCTGGCTCGGGGAGCTGTTTTTT.

The CDR3 loop is CASSYNRPTSYGYTF. The CDR3, as DNA: TGTGCCAGCAGTTATAATAGGCCGACGAGCTATGGCTACACCTTC. The chain links TRBV6-2 or TRBV6-3 to TRBJ1-2; D is undetermined. Trimming left V 3 bases short and J 4 bases short, with 15 bases between. CDR3 size: 15 residues. Looked up from germline, CDR1 is MNHEY and CDR2 is SVGEGT.

The chain carries TRBV15 and TRBJ2-1; no clear D. CDR3 length equals 13 residues. Germline V CDR1 and CDR2: LNHNV, YYDKDF (reference sequence). V was pared by 7 bases and J by 6 bases, with 13 bases between. The chain's CDR3 is CATKTGLPNEQFF. DNA for the CDR3: TGTGCCACCAAGACCGGGCTTCCCAATGAGCAGTTCTTC.

The chain links TRBV6-5 to TRBJ2-3; D call uncertain. Germline CDR1 MNHEY, CDR2 SVGAGI. V lost 2 bases and J 0 bases, leaving 6 bases between the germline ends. The CDR3 extends over 14 amino acids. The CDR3: CASSYVGSTDTQYF. CDR3 DNA sequence: TGTGCCAGCAGTTACGTTGGAAGCACAGATACGCAGTATTTT.

This clone appeared a few times. This chain joins TRBV10-1 and TRBJ1-5, with D possibly being TRBD1 (6 bases). Germline V gene data show CDR1 as WNHNN and CDR2 as SYGVQD (reference sequence). The CDR3 extends over 15 amino acids. The V end lost 6 bases, the J end lost 0 bases, and 12 bases lay between the germline ends. CDR3: CASRTGHNSNQPQHF. CDR3 bases: TGCGCCAGCAGGACGGGACACAATAGCAATCAGCCCCAGCATTTT.

J is TRBJ1-4 and V is TRBV5-4, with D perhaps matching TRBD1 (6 bases). CDR3 length equals 16 residues. V lost 4 bases and J 0 bases, leaving 13 bases between the germline ends. Germline lookup yields CDR1 SGHNT and CDR2 YYREEE (reference sequence). CDR3 in amino acids: CASSPGQSATNEKLFF. As DNA, the CDR3 is TGTGCCAGCAGCCCCGGACAGTCTGCAACTAATGAAAAACTGTTTTTT. Full variable domain (missing parts from reference TRBV5-4 and TRBJ1-4): ETGVTQSPTHLIKTRGQQVTLRCSSQSGHNTVSWYQQALGQGPQFIFQYYREEENGRGNFPPRFSGLQFPNYSSELNVNALELDDSALYLCASSPGQSATNEKLFFGSGTQLSVL.

The chain has TRBV5-1 and TRBJ2-5; D gene uncertain. The CDR3 totals 14 residues. The germline V gene has CDR1 SGHRS and CDR2 YFSETQ. Deletions cut 1 base from V and 1 base from J, with 8 bases between. The CDR3 loop reads CASSLFGTQETQYF. CDR3 DNA sequence: TGCGCCAGCAGCTTGTTCGGAACCCAAGAGACCCAGTACTTC.

This clone turned up a few times. The rearrangement joins TRBV9 to TRBJ2-1; D may be TRBD1 or TRBD2 (5 bases each). The V end lost 7 bases, the J end lost 7 bases, and 21 bases lay between the germline ends. The CDR3 sequence is 15 residues long. The germline V gene has CDR1 SGDLS and CDR2 YYNGEE. CDR3 protein: CASSPGLAQDNEQFF. The CDR3 nucleotides read TGTGCCAGCTCTCCGGGGCTAGCCCAAGATAATGAGCAGTTCTTC.

The chain is built from TRBV2 and TRBJ1-2; no reliable D call. Trimming took off 1 base at V and 4 bases at J, with 13 bases between the two ends. The CDR3 consists of 15 residues. The germline CDR1 and CDR2 sequences are SNHLY and FYNNEI. The CDR3 DNA is TGTGCCAGCAGTGAAGGTGGGGAGGGAAGCTATGGCTACACCTTC. This translates into CASSEGGEGSYGYTF.